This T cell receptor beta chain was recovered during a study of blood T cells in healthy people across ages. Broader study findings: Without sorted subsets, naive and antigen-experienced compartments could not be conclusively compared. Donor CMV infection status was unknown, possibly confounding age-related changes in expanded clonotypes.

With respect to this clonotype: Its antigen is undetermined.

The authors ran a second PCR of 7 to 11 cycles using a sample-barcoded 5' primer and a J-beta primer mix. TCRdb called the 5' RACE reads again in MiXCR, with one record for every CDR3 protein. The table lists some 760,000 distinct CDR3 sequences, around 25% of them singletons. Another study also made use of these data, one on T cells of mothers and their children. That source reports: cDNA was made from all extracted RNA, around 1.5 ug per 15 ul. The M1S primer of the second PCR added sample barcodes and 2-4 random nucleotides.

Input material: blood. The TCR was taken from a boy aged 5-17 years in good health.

The CDR3 DNA reads TGTGCCAGCAGCCAAGATTCCCCTACTAGCGCATACGAGCAGTACTTC. Protein sequence: CASSQDSPTSAYEQYF. The chain joins TRBV14 to TRBJ2-7; 7 bases are shared with TRBD2. Trimming removed 0 bases from V and 4 bases from J; junction bases left unmatched: 9. Per the germline V gene, CDR1 is SGHDN and CDR2 is FVKESK. The length of the CDR3 is 16 residues.